This T cell receptor (beta chain) was obtained from a study of metastatic and nonmetastatic thyroid tumors. No patient had received any treatment before thyroid surgery. This clone was seen at least ten times. TCRdb re-called the PCR reads via MiXCR. The data hold about 92,000 clones, with 15% observed a single time. This TCR derives from a female donor with papillary thyroid cancer or a benign thyroid nodule (not recorded which). Some clones in this sample may be carry-over from other donors' samples. Sequencing input: blood.

Here the CDR3 reads CASSLEGHVYGYTF. CDR3 nucleotides: TGTGCCAGCAGCTTAGAGGGCCATGTTTATGGCTACACCTTC. The chain employs TRBV7-9 and TRBJ1-2; D gene ambiguous. With 1 base removed from V and 5 bases from J, the gap between germline ends came to 11 bases. Germline V lookup: CDR1 SEHNR, CDR2 FQNEAQ (reference sequence). The CDR3 covers 14 residues.